This T cell receptor (beta chain) was profiled in a study of T cell repertoires in cytomegalovirus infection. The study's findings and limits: HLA-C-restricted TCR beta clonotypes specific for CMV led the ex vivo response.

The CDR3 consists of 15 residues. V dropped 2 bases and J dropped 9; count of bases not matched to a gene: 8. Germline CDR1 and CDR2: SGHTA and FQGTGA. TCRdb analysed the reads with MiXCR anew, one entry per CDR3 protein. The sample includes under 90,000 distinct CDR3 sequences, about half of them seen just once. This clonotype was counted only a few times. Antigen specificity is unknown. The rearrangement links TRBV7-3 to TRBJ2-1, with 9 nucleotides matching TRBD2. The sequences come from CD8+ T cells from cultured PBMCs, collected from culture after CMV antigen stimulation. The sequence came from a human donor in good health (CMV status not recorded). Some clones in this sample may be carry-over from other donors' samples. Here the CDR3 reads CASSLSSGVDGEQFF. The CDR3 region has the DNA TGTGCCAGCAGCTTATCTAGCGGGGTAGACGGTGAGCAGTTCTTC.